Presented here are 12 T cell receptor beta chains from one specimen sequenced in a study of CD8+ T cells in alopecia areata. Isolated RNA was reverse transcribed into cDNA used as the sequencing template. TCRdb's copy holds only in-frame clones and misses some; the assay was immunoSEQ multiplex PCR. Among approximately 89,000 clones, 35% to 50% were seen once, and the ten largest hold 0.7% to 0.95%. The sequenced sample was CD4+ T cells sorted from blood. These TCRs come from a human donor with alopecia areata.

This rearrangement joins TRBV28 to TRBJ2-4, with D possibly matching TRBD1 (6 bases). CDR1 and CDR2 (germline): MDHEN, SYDVKM. V was cut by 6 bases and J by 8 bases, with 20 bases left in between. The CDR3 runs 15 residues. CDR3 residues: CASSATGLGRDIQYF. CDR3 coding DNA: TGTGCCAGCAGCGCGACAGGTCTGGGGCGGGACATTCAGTACTTC.

The CDR3 DNA reads as TGTGCCAGCAGTGATTTAGGGACAGATAGCAATCAGCCCCAGCATTTT. This gives the protein CASSDLGTDSNQPQHF. The chain has TRBV2 and TRBJ1-5; 7 bases match TRBD1. Trimming took 3 bases from V and 0 from J; bases not matched to a gene: 5. The CDR3 consists of 16 residues. Germline V gene data show CDR1 as SNHLY and CDR2 as FYNNEI.

The chain is built from TRBV28 and TRBJ1-2, with 8 bases fitting TRBD1. Germline values: CDR1 MDHEN, CDR2 SYDVKM. V shed 3 bases, J shed 7 bases, and the junction held 7 bases outside the gene matches. This CDR3 has 14 amino acids. This CDR3 is CASSFYTGGFGYTF. In DNA form, the CDR3 reads TGTGCCAGCAGTTTCTATACAGGGGGATTTGGCTACACCTTC.

The chain uses TRBV30 and TRBJ1-3, with D possibly matching TRBD1 (6 bases). The CDR3 consists of 13 residues. Trimming removed 5 bases from V and 0 bases from J, with 8 bases in between. CDR1 is GTSNPN and CDR2 is SVGIG in the germline V gene (reference sequence). CDR3 sequence (DNA): TGTGCCTGGTCGGACAGCTCTGGAAACACCATATATTTT. Its protein is CAWSDSSGNTIYF.

This clone turned up a few times. The V call is TRBV28, the J call TRBJ1-2; 7 bases are a match to TRBD1. The germline gives CDR1 MDHEN, CDR2 SYDVKM. The V gene end was trimmed by 5 bases and the J gene end by 5 bases; junction bases not matched to a gene: 5. The CDR3 is 13 amino acids. The CDR3 sequence is CASSLDREYGYTF. The CDR3 bases are TGTGCCAGCAGTCTTGACAGGGAGTATGGCTACACCTTC.

This clone occurred a few times. This chain links TRBV20-1 with TRBJ2-7, with 7 bases that match TRBD1. Germline V gene lookup returns CDR1 DFQATT and CDR2 SNEGSKA (reference sequence). The CDR3 spans 11 residues. V was pared by 5 bases and J by 2 bases, with 0 bases of the junction left unmatched. The CDR3 spells CSAQGAYEQYF. The CDR3 nucleotides are TGCAGTGCTCAGGGGGCCTACGAGCAGTACTTC.

This clone was seen a few times. This rearrangement joins TRBV28 to TRBJ2-1, with 10 bases fitting TRBD2. J was trimmed by 7 bases and V by 6 bases; bases with no gene match: 9. Germline assignment: CDR1 MDHEN and CDR2 SYDVKM. CDR3 length: 15 residues. This CDR3 is CASSPASGGANEQFF. The CDR3 bases are TGTGCCAGCAGCCCAGCGAGCGGGGGGGCGAATGAGCAGTTCTTC. The whole variable domain, filled in from reference TRBV28 and TRBJ2-1, reads DVKVTQSSRYLVKRTGEKVFLECVQDMDHENMFWYRQDPGLGLRLIYFSYDVKMKEKGDIPEGYSVSREKKERFSLILESASTNQTSMYLCASSPASGGANEQFFGPGTRLTVL.

As concerns this clone: One junction end does not reproduce the germline sequence, and a read error may be involved. The rearrangement links TRBV29-1 to TRBJ2-4, with a weak D call TRBD1 (6 bases). CDR3 length: 13 amino acids. Germline values: CDR1 SQVTM, CDR2 ANQGSEA. The CDR3 DNA reads TGCAGCGTAAAAGGGACATTACGAAACATTCAGCACTTC. It specifies CSVKGTLRNIQHF.

There are a few counts of this clone. The chain employs TRBV30 and TRBJ2-5, with 7 nucleotides matching TRBD2. V shed 5 bases and J 2 bases; nucleotides not matched to a gene: 11. CDR3 length: 15 residues. In germline, CDR1 is GTSNPN, CDR2 SVGIG (reference sequence). CDR3 DNA sequence: TGTGCCTGGGGGGCACTTTCGGGGGGTCAAGAGACCCAGTACTTC. This encodes CAWGALSGGQETQYF.

The chain recombines TRBV7-2 with TRBJ2-5; possibly TRBD1 or TRBD2 for D (5 bases each). Germline-derived CDR1 and CDR2 are SGHTA and FQGNSA. V gave up 5 bases and J gave up 5 bases, with 15 bases separating them. The CDR3 is 14 amino acids. This chain's CDR3 is CASSRYVGDETQYF. The CDR3 bases are TGTGCCAGCAGCCGTTACGTCGGGGACGAGACCCAGTACTTC.

This chain links TRBV29-1 with TRBJ2-3, with TRBD2 identical over 7 bases. CDR3 length: 14 amino acids. Per germline, CDR1 SQVTM and CDR2 ANQGSEA. With 5 bases clipped from V and 2 bases from J, the junction kept 7 bases outside the gene matches. Here the CDR3 reads CSVSLSGITDTQYF. In nucleotides, the CDR3 is TGCAGCGTTTCCTTAAGCGGGATCACAGATACGCAGTATTTT.

The chain has TRBV5-6 and TRBJ2-3; D uncertain. The CDR3 totals 14 residues. Germline CDR1 reads SGHDT; CDR2 reads YYEEEE. V was trimmed by 1 base and J by 0 bases, leaving 6 bases between them. The CDR3 loop is CASSLWRSTDTQYF. CDR3 DNA: TGTGCCAGCAGCTTGTGGCGGAGCACAGATACGCAGTATTTT.